This is a list of T cell receptor beta chains from one sample in a study of tumor-infiltrating lymphocytes in primary liver carcinoma. A single record per CDR3 protein comes from TCRdb applying MiXCR to the multiplex PCR reads. This sample has roughly 80,000 distinct CDR3 sequences, with under 75% found just once. Sequenced sample: tumor-adjacent normal liver tissue. These receptors were taken from a man aged 40-49 years with primary liver carcinoma and hepatitis B virus infection. Each CDR3 is given with its conserved first and last residue. A D gene is named only where the DNA matches it firmly. Expanded clones get a size class; other rows say once, few or many, or leave the size out.

clone size	D gene	V gene	J gene	CDR3 protein	CDR3 DNA
NA	NA	TRBV14	TRBJ2-1	CVSSQVRLTVANEQFF	TGTGTCAGCAGCCAAGTTCGGCTAACGGTAGCCAATGAGCAGTTCTTC
NA	NA	TRBV6-6	TRBJ2-7	CASTYSTLVHERYF	TGTGCCAGCACTTACTCGACGCTGGTCCACGAGCGGTACTTC
NA	TRBD1	TRBV29-1	TRBJ2-1	CSFEVTGQEGNEQFF	TGCAGCTTTGAAGTGACGGGACAGGAGGGGAATGAGCAGTTCTTC
few	NA	TRBV29-1	TRBJ1-2	CSVRGLYGYTF	TGCAGCGTTAGGGGCCTCTATGGCTACACCTTC
NA	NA	TRBV6-1	TRBJ2-2	CVSSEVPTSLPGELFF	TGTGTCAGCAGTGAAGTCCCCACTAGCTTACCCGGGGAACTGTTTTTT
NA	NA	TRBV6-5	TRBJ2-1	CASSLGRFSYDEQFF	TGTGCCAGTTCGCTCGGCAGGTTCTCATACGATGAGCAGTTCTTC
once	TRBD2	TRBV29-1	TRBJ2-7	CSVALGLKRSYEQYF	TGCAGCGTCGCTTTGGGACTAAAGAGGTCGTACGAGCAGTACTTC
NA	TRBD2	TRBV6-1	TRBJ2-7	CASSKGAGGGNVYEQYF	TGTGCCAGCAGTAAAGGGGCCGGCGGGGGTAACGTGTACGAGCAGTACTTC
NA	NA	TRBV7-9	TRBJ1-1	CTSSTPLRGAVNTEAFF	TGTACCAGCAGTACTCCACTTCGGGGGGCCGTAAACACTGAAGCTTTCTTT
NA	NA	TRBV29-1	TRBJ1-1	CSLGPGWGMVAEAFF	TGCAGCCTTGGCCCAGGGTGGGGTATGGTCGCTGAAGCTTTCTTT
NA	TRBD1	TRBV5-5	TRBJ1-2	CASSRTGTYCYIF	TGTGCCAGCAGTCGGACAGGGACCTATTGCTACATCTTC
NA	NA	TRBV29-1	TRBJ2-3	CSASAARGTDTRYF	TGCAGCGCCAGTGCCGCTCGGGGCACAGATACGCGGTATTTT
NA	NA	TRBV4-1	TRBJ2-5	CASSQDHGGGGQEAQYF	TGCGCCAGCAGCCAAGACCACGGCGGAGGGGGACAAGAGGCCCAGTACTTC
NA	NA	TRBV29-1	TRBJ2-7	CSVVQGGAYEQYF	TGCAGCGTTGTTCAGGGTGGGGCCTACGAGCAGTACTTC
NA	NA	TRBV7-3	TRBJ2-7	CASSSRVHEQYF	TGTGCAAGCAGCTCCAGGGTCCACGAGCAGTACTTC
NA	TRBD2	TRBV5-1	TRBJ2-1	CASSLAGGSGDEQFF	TGCGCCAGCTCATTAGCGGGAGGGTCTGGAGATGAGCAGTTCTTC
NA	TRBD2	TRBV5-6	TRBJ2-1	CACSPSGSGRDNEQFF	TGTGCCTGCAGCCCGTCTGGGAGCGGGAGGGACAATGAGCAGTTCTTC
NA	NA	TRBV7-2	TRBJ1-4	CASSLRGGNEKLFF	TGTGCCAGCAGCTTACGCGGGGGAAATGAAAAACTGTTTTTT
NA	TRBD1	TRBV11-2	TRBJ1-2	CVSSYTGGSPLGYTF	TGTGTCAGCAGCTATACAGGGGGCTCCCCCCTTGGCTACACTTTC
NA	TRBD1	TRBV4-1	TRBJ1-2	CARSLGQTGGYTF	TGCGCCAGGAGCCTAGGACAGACAGGGGGCTACACCTTC
NA	NA	TRBV12-3/TRBV12-4	TRBJ2-5	CASSGETKYF	TGTGCCAGCAGCGGGGAGACCAAGTACTTC
NA	TRBD2	TRBV10-2	TRBJ2-7	CASSAAGGSYAQYF	TGCGCCAGCAGTGCGGCGGGGGGCTCCTACGCGCAATACTTC
few	NA	TRBV6-2/TRBV6-3	TRBJ2-7	CASSYSIPSLSYEQYF	TGTGCCAGTAGTTACTCGATTCCTAGCCTGTCCTACGAGCAGTACTTC
few	NA	TRBV7-9	TRBJ1-2	CASSLEGRLSQYGYTF	TGTGCCAGTAGCCTCGAGGGCAGGCTGTCCCAGTATGGCTACACCTTC
NA	TRBD1	TRBV25-1	TRBJ2-7	CASSEPGQGEIYEQYF	TGTGCCAGCAGTGAACCCGGACAGGGAGAGATCTACGAGCAGTACTTC
many	NA	TRBV7-6	TRBJ1-1	CASSLSGSTEAFF	TGTGCCAGCAGCTTATCCGGCAGCACTGAAGCTTTCTTT
NA	TRBD1	TRBV5-1	TRBJ2-2	CARSLQGANTGELFF	TGCGCCAGGAGCTTGCAGGGGGCGAACACCGGGGAGCTGTTTTTT
NA	TRBD2	TRBV11-3	TRBJ2-1	CSSSAGTREINEQSF	TGTTCCAGCAGCGCCGGGACTAGGGAGATTAATGAGCAGTCCTTC
NA	TRBD2	TRBV6-2/TRBV6-3	TRBJ2-1	CASRYPPPSGLYNEQFF	TGTGCCAGCCGTTACCCCCCACCTAGCGGGTTGTACAATGAGCAGTTCTTC
NA	TRBD2	TRBV14	TRBJ2-1	CASSQATSGYLMGSYNEQLF	TGTGCCAGCAGCCAAGCAACTAGCGGGTACCTAATGGGCTCCTACAATGAGCAGCTCTTC
NA	NA	TRBV19	TRBJ2-1	CASSLSTLSSYNEQLF	TGTGCCAGTAGTTTGTCAACCCTGAGCTCCTACAATGAGCAGTTATTC
NA	TRBD2	TRBV7-9	TRBJ2-3	CASGTNGPGTDTQYF	TGTGCTAGCGGGACTAACGGACCTGGCACAGATACGCAGTATTTT
NA	TRBD2	TRBV11-1	TRBJ2-1	CASSLTGSASGSNVQFF	TGTGCCAGCAGCTTAACAGGTTCAGCTAGCGGGAGCAATGTGCAGTTCTTC
many	NA	TRBV12-5	TRBJ2-1	CASGLVPGLYNEQFF	TGTGCTAGTGGTTTGGTACCGGGACTCTACAATGAGCAGTTCTTC
NA	TRBD2	TRBV11-2	TRBJ2-5	CASSLDPWSSGRGGTQNF	TGTGCCAGCAGTTTAGATCCGTGGTCTAGCGGGAGAGGAGGGACCCAGAACTTC
once	TRBD2	TRBV11-3	TRBJ2-3	CASSSPLTSGKNTDTQYF	TGTGCCAGCAGCTCCCCCCTGACTAGCGGGAAGAACACAGATACACAATATTTT
medium-sized	TRBD2	TRBV5-4	TRBJ2-7	CASSSPGLAGYEQYF	TGTGCCAGCAGCTCGCCGGGACTAGCGGGGTACGAGCAGTACTTC
NA	NA	TRBV4-3	TRBJ2-2	CPSSQDRGHSNGELFF	TGCCCCAGCAGCCAAGATCGGGGGCATTCAAACGGGGAGCTGTTTTTT
NA	NA	TRBV4-1	TRBJ1-5	CANSQHNAPVAQHF	TGCGCCAACAGCCAACACAACGCGCCCGTGGCCCAACATTTT
NA	TRBD2	TRBV7-2	TRBJ2-1	CTSSLAPFPSGRYNEQFF	TGTACCAGCAGCTTAGCCCCCTTTCCTAGCGGAAGATACAATGAGCAGTTCTTC
once	TRBD2	TRBV11-2	TRBJ2-7	CASSLDGPSGRYKQHF	TGTGCCAGCAGCTTAGATGGGCCTAGCGGGAGGTACAAGCAGCACTTC
once	NA	TRBV14	TRBJ2-1	CASSQEFYTSCNEQFF	TGTGCCAGCAGCCAAGAGTTCTATACCTCATGCAATGAGCAGTTCTTC
once	NA	TRBV6-5	TRBJ2-7	CVSNLFNGSLAYEQYF	TGTGTCAGCAATCTCTTTAACGGGAGCCTAGCCTACGAGCAGTACTTC
NA	TRBD2	TRBV29-1	TRBJ2-3	CSFGREGRNTQYF	TGCAGCTTTGGGCGGGAGGGCCGGAATACGCAGTATTTT
NA	TRBD1	TRBV6-1	TRBJ2-7	CAGAPNRGYEQYF	TGTGCCGGGGCTCCAAACAGGGGGTACGAACAGTACTTC
NA	TRBD2	TRBV6-1	TRBJ2-7	CASNQAGVGHERHF	TGTGCCAGCAATCAGGCGGGAGTTGGGCACGAGCGGCACTTC
NA	TRBD2	TRBV7-3	TRBJ2-2	CACRQAGTNAGELFF	TGTGCCTGCAGACAAGCGGGGACGAACGCCGGGGAGCTGTTTTTT
NA	NA	TRBV4-1	TRBJ2-7	CARTPGTCGPYDQYF	TGCGCCAGAACGCCGGGGACTTGCGGGCCCTACGACCAGTACTTC
few	NA	TRBV7-8	TRBJ2-7	CASSLVSSLQDEQYF	TGTGCCAGCAGCTTAGTATCGTCCCTCCAAGACGAGCAGTACTTC
NA	NA	TRBV11-2	TRBJ1-4	CASSPGVAPINVKLFF	TGTGCCAGCAGCCCCGGCGTAGCTCCAATTAATGTAAAACTGTTTTTT